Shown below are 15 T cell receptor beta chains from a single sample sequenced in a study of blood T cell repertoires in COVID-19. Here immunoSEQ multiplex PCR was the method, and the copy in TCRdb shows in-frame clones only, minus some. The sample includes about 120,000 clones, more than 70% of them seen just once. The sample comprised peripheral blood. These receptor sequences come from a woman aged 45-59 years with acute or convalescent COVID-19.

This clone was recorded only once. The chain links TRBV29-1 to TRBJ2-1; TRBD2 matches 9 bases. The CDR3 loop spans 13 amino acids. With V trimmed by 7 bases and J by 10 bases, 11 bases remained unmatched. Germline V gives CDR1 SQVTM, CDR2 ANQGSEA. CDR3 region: CSAWGGRAREQFF. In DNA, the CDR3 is TGCAGCGCTTGGGGCGGGAGGGCCCGGGAGCAGTTCTTC.

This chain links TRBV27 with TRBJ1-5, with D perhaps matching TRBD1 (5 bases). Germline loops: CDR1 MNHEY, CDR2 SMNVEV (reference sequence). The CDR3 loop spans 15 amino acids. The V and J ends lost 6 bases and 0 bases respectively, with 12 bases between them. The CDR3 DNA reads TGTGCCAGCAGACACAGGCAGAATAGCAATCAGCCCCAGCATTTT. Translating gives CASRHRQNSNQPQHF.

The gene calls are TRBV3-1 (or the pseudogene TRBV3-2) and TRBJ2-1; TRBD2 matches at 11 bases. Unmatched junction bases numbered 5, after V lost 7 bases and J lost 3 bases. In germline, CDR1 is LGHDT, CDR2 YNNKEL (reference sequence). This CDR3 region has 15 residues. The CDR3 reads CASKSGLADYNEQFF. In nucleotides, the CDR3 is TGTGCCAGCAAATCGGGACTAGCGGACTACAATGAGCAGTTCTTC.

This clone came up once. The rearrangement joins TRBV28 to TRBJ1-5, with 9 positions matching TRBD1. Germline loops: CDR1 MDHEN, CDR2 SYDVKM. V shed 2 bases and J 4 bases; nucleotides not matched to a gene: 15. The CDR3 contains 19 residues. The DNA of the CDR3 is TGTGCCAGCAGTTTAGGCAGCTCTTACGGGACAGGGTGGAATCAGCCCCAGCATTTT. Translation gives CASSLGSSYGTGWNQPQHF.

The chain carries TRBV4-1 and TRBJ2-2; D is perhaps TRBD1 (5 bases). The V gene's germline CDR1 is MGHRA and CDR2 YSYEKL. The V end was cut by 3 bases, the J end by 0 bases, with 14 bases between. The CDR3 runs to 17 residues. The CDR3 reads CASSHTGLGPNTGELFF. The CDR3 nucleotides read TGCGCCAGCAGCCATACGGGCTTGGGGCCGAACACCGGGGAGCTGTTTTTT.

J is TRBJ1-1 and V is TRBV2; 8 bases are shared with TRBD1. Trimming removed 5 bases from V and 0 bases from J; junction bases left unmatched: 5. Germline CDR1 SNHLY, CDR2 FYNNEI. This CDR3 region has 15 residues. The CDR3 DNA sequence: TGTGCCAGCAGTCGGACAGGGACTATGAACACTGAAGCTTTCTTT. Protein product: CASSRTGTMNTEAFF.

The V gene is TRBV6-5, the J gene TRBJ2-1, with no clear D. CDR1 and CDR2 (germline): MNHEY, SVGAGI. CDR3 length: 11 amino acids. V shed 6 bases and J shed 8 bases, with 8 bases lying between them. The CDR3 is CASRSVDEQFF. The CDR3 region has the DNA TGTGCCAGCAGATCGGTAGATGAGCAGTTCTTC.

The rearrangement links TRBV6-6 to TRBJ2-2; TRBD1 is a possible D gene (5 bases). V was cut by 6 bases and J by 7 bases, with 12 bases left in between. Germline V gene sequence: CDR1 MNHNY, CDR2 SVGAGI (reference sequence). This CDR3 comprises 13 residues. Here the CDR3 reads CASRPGSGGELFF. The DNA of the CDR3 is TGTGCCAGCAGACCAGGGTCAGGCGGGGAGCTGTTTTTT.

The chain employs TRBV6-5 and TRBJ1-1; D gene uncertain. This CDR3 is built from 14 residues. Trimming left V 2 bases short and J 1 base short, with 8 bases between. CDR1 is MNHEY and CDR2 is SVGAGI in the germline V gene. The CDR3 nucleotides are TGTGCCAGCAGTTACCGTAGACAGAACACTGAAGCTTTCTTT. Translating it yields CASSYRRQNTEAFF.

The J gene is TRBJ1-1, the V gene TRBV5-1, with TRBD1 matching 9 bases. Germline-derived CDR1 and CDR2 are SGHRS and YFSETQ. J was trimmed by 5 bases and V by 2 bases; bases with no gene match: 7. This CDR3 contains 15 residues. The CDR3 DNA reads TGCGCCAGCAGCTTAGGTGGACAGGGGAAGACTGAAGCTTTCTTT. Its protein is CASSLGGQGKTEAFF.

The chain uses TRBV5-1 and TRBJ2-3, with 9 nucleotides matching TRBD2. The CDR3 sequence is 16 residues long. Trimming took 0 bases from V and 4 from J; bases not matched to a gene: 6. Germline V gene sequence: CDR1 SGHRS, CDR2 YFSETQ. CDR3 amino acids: CASSLEGSGSPDTQYF. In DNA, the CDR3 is TGCGCCAGCAGCTTGGAAGGTAGCGGGAGCCCAGATACGCAGTATTTT.

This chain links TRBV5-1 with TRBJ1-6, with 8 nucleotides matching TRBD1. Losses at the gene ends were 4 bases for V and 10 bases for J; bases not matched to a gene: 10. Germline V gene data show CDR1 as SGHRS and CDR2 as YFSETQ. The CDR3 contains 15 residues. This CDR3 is CASSQPGQGLSPLHF. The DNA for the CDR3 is TGCGCCAGCAGCCAGCCAGGACAGGGATTATCACCCCTCCACTTT.

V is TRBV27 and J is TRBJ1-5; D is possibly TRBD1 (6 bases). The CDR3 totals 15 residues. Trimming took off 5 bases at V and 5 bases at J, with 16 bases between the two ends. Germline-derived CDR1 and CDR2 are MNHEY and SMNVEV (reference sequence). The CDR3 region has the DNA TGTGCCAGCAGTCTCAACAGGGTGTTCGATCAGCCCCAGCATTTT. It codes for CASSLNRVFDQPQHF.

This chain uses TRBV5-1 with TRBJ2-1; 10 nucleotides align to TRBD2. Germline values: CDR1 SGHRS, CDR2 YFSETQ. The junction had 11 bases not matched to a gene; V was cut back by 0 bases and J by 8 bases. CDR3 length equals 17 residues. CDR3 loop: CASSLEGGASGRDEQFF. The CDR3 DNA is TGCGCCAGCAGCTTGGAGGGGGGTGCTAGCGGGAGAGATGAGCAGTTCTTC. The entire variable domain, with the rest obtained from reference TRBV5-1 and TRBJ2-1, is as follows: KAGVTQTPRYLIKTRGQQVTLSCSPISGHRSVSWYQQTPGQGLQFLFEYFSETQRNKGNFPGRFSGRQFSNSRSEMNVSTLELGDSALYLCASSLEGGASGRDEQFFGPGTRLTVL.

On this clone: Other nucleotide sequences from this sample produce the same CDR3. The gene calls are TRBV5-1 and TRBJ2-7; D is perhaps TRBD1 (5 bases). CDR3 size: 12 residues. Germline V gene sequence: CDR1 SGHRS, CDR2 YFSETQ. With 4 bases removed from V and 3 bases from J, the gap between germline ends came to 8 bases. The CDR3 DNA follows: TGCGCCAGCAGCGGGCAGGGCTACGAGCAGTACTTC. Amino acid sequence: CASSGQGYEQYF.